Below, one T cell receptor (beta chain) is given with its context. Its target is not known. The CDR3 runs to 15 residues. V shed 5 bases, J shed 2 bases, and the junction held 4 bases outside the gene matches. CDR1 and CDR2 from the germline V gene are KGHSH and LQKENI. This record belongs to a study of vaccination and CD4 T cells after COVID-19. Treatment in this sample: approximately nine-day PBMC culture with coronavirus spike peptide pools or control peptides (ViraFEST assay). Cultured CD4+ T cell DNA was sequenced using the Oncomine TCR Beta short-read assay. One entry per CDR3 protein results from TCRdb running MiXCR on the PCR reads. The sample holds about 16,000 distinct CDR3 sequences, roughly 60% seen once.

This TCR was recovered from a human donor who had recovered from COVID-19. The gene calls are TRBV18 and TRBJ2-1, with 9 bases that match TRBD1. Material: CD4+ T cells from blood, cultured in vitro. This CDR3 is CASSAGTGPYNEQFF. In nucleotides, the CDR3 is TGTGCCAGCTCAGCCGGGACAGGGCCCTACAATGAGCAGTTCTTC.